This T cell receptor beta chain stems from a study of OX40 agonist ivuxolimab in advanced cancers. Across the study: At around 83% male, the cohort had a mean age of approximately 60 years, ranging from about 23 to 79. Findings of the study overall: On average, CD8+ T cells had more expanded clones than CD4+. Some patients without response likewise showed low normalized clonal expansion.

The CDR3 runs to 15 residues. Germline V gene lookup returns CDR1 SNHLY and CDR2 FYNNEI. J lost 1 base, V lost 1 base, and 1 base had no gene match. The data were produced by immunoSEQ multiplex PCR, yet TCRdb's version contains in-frame clones alone and is incomplete. This table holds about 92,000 clones, more than 85% found once. The count of this clone is one. Its cognate antigen is unknown. The TCR comes from an adult with an advanced solid tumor such as melanoma, head and neck, liver or kidney cancer. The V call is TRBV2, the J call TRBJ2-1; 7 positions agree with TRBD2. Material: CD4+ or CD8+ T cells sorted from blood, obtained in a trial of the OX40 agonist ivuxolimab. CDR3 bases: TGTGCCAGCAGTGAAGGCGGGGGTTCCTACAATGAGCAGTTCTTC. Amino acid sequence: CASSEGGGSYNEQFF.